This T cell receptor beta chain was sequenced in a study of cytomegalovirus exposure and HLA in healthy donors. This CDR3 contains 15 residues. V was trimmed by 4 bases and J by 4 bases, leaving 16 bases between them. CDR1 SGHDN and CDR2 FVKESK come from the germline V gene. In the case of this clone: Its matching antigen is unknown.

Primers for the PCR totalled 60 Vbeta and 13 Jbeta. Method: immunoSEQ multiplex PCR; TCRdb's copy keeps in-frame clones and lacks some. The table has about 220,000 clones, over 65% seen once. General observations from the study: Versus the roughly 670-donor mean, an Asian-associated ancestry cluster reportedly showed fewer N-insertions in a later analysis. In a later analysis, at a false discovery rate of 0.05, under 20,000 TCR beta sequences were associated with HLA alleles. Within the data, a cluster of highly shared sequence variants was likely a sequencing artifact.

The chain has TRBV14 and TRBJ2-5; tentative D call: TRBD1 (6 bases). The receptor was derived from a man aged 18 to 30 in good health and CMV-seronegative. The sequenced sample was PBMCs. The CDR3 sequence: CASSRTSTGLETQYF. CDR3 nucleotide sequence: TGTGCCAGCAGCCGAACCTCTACAGGGTTAGAGACCCAGTACTTC.